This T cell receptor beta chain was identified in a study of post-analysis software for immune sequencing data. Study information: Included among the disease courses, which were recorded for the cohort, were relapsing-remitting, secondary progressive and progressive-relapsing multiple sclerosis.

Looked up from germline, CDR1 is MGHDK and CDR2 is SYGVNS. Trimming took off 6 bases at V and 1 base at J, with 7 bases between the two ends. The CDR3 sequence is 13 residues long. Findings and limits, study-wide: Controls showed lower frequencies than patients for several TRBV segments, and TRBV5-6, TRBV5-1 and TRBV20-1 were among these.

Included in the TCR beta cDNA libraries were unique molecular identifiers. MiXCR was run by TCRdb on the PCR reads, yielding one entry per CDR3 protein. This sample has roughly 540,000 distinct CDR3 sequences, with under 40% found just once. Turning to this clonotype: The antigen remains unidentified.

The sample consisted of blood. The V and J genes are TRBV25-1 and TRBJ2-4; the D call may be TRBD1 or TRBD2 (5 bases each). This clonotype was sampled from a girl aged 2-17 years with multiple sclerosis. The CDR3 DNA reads TGTGCCAGCAGGGGGGTCGCCAAAAACATTCAGTACTTC. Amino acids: CASRGVAKNIQYF.